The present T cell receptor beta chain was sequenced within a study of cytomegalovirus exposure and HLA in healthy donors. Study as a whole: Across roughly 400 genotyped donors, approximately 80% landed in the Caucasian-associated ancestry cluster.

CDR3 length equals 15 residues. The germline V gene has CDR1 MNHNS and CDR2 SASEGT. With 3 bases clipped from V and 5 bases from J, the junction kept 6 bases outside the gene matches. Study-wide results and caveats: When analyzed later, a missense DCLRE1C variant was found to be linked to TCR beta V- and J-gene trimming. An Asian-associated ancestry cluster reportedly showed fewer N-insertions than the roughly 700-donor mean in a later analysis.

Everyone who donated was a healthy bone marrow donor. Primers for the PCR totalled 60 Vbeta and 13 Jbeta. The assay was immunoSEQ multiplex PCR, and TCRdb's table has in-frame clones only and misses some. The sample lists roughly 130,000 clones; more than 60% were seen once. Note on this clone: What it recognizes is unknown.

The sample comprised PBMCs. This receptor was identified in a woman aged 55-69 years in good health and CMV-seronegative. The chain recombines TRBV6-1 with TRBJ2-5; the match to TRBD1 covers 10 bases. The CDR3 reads CASSDGQGVRETQYF. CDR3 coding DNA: TGTGCCAGCAGTGATGGACAGGGGGTAAGGGAGACCCAGTACTTC.